This is a list of T cell receptor beta chains from one sample in a study of CD8 T cells in Susac syndrome. TCRdb reanalysed the immunoSEQ multiplex PCR reads using MiXCR and keeps one entry per CDR3 protein. Among around 300,000 distinct CDR3 sequences listed, over 75% were seen once. Specimen: CD8+ T cells from PBMCs. The source of these receptors is a human donor with multiple sclerosis. Each CDR3 is given with its conserved first and last residue. Each record gives: V gene, clone size, D gene, J gene, CDR3 protein, CDR3 DNA. The D gene is left open where the match is weak. Expanded clones are given a class, and other clones once, few, many or no size at all.

TRBV19	-	-	TRBJ1-1	CASSIVQAGDTEAFF	TGTGCCAGTAGTATAGTACAGGCCGGGGACACTGAAGCTTTCTTT
TRBV6-5	-	TRBD2	TRBJ2-5	CASSLSGTRPETQYF	TGTGCCAGCAGTTTATCAGGGACTAGACCGGAGACCCAGTACTTC
TRBV7-7	-	-	TRBJ2-5	CASSPPGPPLGETQYF	TGTGCTAGCAGCCCCCCCGGACCCCCACTGGGAGAGACCCAGTACTTC
TRBV20-1	-	TRBD1	TRBJ2-4	CSARDRELAKNIQYF	TGCAGTGCTAGGGACAGGGAATTGGCCAAAAACATTCAGTACTTC
TRBV7-3	-	TRBD2	TRBJ2-7	CASSTPSGSRTYEQYF	TGTGCCAGCAGCACACCTAGCGGGAGCAGAACGTACGAGCAGTACTTC
TRBV12-3/TRBV12-4	-	-	TRBJ1-2	CASSLEGHIYGYTF	TGTGCCAGCAGTTTAGAGGGACACATCTATGGCTACACCTTC
TRBV29-1	-	-	TRBJ1-2	CSVLRLGGYTF	TGCAGCGTTCTCCGCCTGGGGGGCTACACCTTC
TRBV5-6	-	-	TRBJ2-5	CASSLKYGLIDLVEETQYF	TGTGCCAGCAGCTTGAAATATGGACTCATCGATTTGGTGGAAGAGACCCAGTACTTC
TRBV9	-	TRBD2	TRBJ2-2	CASSASGSWGTGELFF	TGTGCCAGCAGCGCAAGCGGGAGTTGGGGCACCGGGGAGCTGTTTTTT
TRBV19	-	-	TRBJ2-1	CASTTGNYEQFF	TGTGCCAGTACGACAGGTAACTATGAGCAGTTCTTC
TRBV30	once	-	TRBJ2-5	CAWTPEALQETQYF	TGTGCCTGGACACCCGAAGCCCTCCAAGAGACCCAGTACTTC
TRBV12-3/TRBV12-4	few	-	TRBJ2-2	CASSLDRYTGELFF	TGTGCCAGCAGCCTGGACAGATACACCGGGGAGCTGTTTTTT
TRBV27	-	-	TRBJ2-1	CASSWGLGHEQFF	TGTGCCAGCAGTTGGGGGCTAGGCCATGAGCAGTTCTTC
TRBV6-2/TRBV6-3	few	TRBD2	TRBJ2-7	CASSPTSGGLDYEQYF	TGTGCCAGCAGTCCTACTAGCGGGGGCCTCGACTACGAGCAGTACTTC
TRBV4-3	-	-	TRBJ1-1	CASSQALDSANTEAFF	TGCGCCAGCAGCCAGGCGTTGGACAGTGCTAACACTGAAGCTTTCTTT
TRBV12-3/TRBV12-4	-	-	TRBJ1-4	CASAFVVKEKLFF	TGTGCCAGCGCCTTCGTCGTTAAGGAAAAACTGTTTTTT
TRBV7-2	once	-	TRBJ2-3	CASSLALSGTDTQYF	TGTGCCAGCAGCTTAGCTCTAAGCGGGACAGATACGCAGTATTTT
TRBV27	-	-	TRBJ2-2	CASSLLSFGGTGELFF	TGTGCCAGCAGTTTACTTTCTTTCGGGGGTACCGGGGAGCTGTTTTTT
TRBV19	-	-	TRBJ2-1	CASSILPGGEQFF	TGTGCCAGTAGTATTCTGCCTGGGGGTGAGCAGTTCTTC
TRBV27	-	-	TRBJ2-3	CASSLGVVGDTQYF	TGTGCCAGCAGTTTAGGTGTCGTGGGAGATACGCAGTATTTT
TRBV4-3	-	-	TRBJ1-1	CASSQDWGDVGTNTEAFF	TGCGCCAGCAGCCAAGATTGGGGGGACGTCGGAACAAACACTGAAGCTTTCTTT
TRBV7-8	-	-	TRBJ2-2	CASSLRGTLNTGELFF	TGTGCCAGCAGCTTGCGGGGGACACTCAACACCGGGGAGCTGTTTTTT
TRBV28	-	TRBD2	TRBJ2-1	CATSLLPTSEYEQFF	TGTGCCACCAGTTTACTCCCCACTAGCGAGTATGAGCAGTTCTTC
TRBV4-1	-	TRBD2	TRBJ2-1	CASSQLLAGDDNEQFF	TGCGCCAGCAGCCAACTACTAGCGGGGGATGACAATGAGCAGTTCTTC
TRBV6-2/TRBV6-3	-	-	TRBJ2-1	CASSASREQFF	TGTGCCAGCAGTGCGTCGAGGGAGCAGTTCTTC
TRBV20-1	-	TRBD2	TRBJ2-1	CSVRGTSDYNEQFF	TGCAGTGTCCGGGGGACTAGCGATTACAATGAGCAGTTCTTC
TRBV29-1	few	-	TRBJ1-2	CSVVGGPGGYTF	TGCAGCGTTGTAGGAGGTCCCGGCGGCTACACCTTC
TRBV5-1	-	TRBD1	TRBJ1-1	CASSSTGMAEAFF	TGCGCCAGCAGCTCGACAGGGATGGCTGAAGCTTTCTTT
TRBV7-2	-	TRBD2	TRBJ2-5	CASSLTSGVQETQYF	TGTGCCAGCAGCTTGACTAGCGGGGTCCAAGAGACCCAGTACTTC
TRBV7-9	-	-	TRBJ2-7	CASSHPTGTLLGEQYF	TGTGCCAGCAGCCATCCGACAGGAACCTTGCTGGGCGAGCAGTACTTC
TRBV6-2/TRBV6-3	-	TRBD2	TRBJ2-7	CASSTSSGIYEQYF	TGTGCCAGCAGTACATCTAGCGGCATCTACGAGCAGTACTTC
TRBV7-2	-	-	TRBJ2-1	CASSLVPLGLLPNEQFF	TGTGCCAGCAGCTTAGTCCCGTTGGGACTCCTCCCCAATGAGCAGTTCTTC
TRBV27	-	-	TRBJ2-7	CASSPTVTAYEQYF	TGTGCCAGCAGTCCGACGGTAACAGCCTACGAGCAGTACTTC
TRBV6-2/TRBV6-3	-	TRBD2	TRBJ2-2	CASRPSGSSGGELFF	TGTGCCAGCAGGCCTAGCGGGAGTTCGGGCGGGGAGCTGTTTTTT
TRBV7-8	-	TRBD2	TRBJ2-1	CASSDHSGGPQFF	TGTGCCAGCAGCGACCATAGCGGGGGCCCGCAGTTCTTC
TRBV20-1	-	-	TRBJ1-2	CSAGTGINLMYGYTF	TGCAGTGCTGGAACAGGGATAAACTTGATGTATGGCTACACCTTC
TRBV30	once	-	TRBJ1-1	CAWDSGAGDTEAFF	TGTGCCTGGGATTCAGGGGCGGGGGACACTGAAGCTTTCTTT
TRBV28	-	-	TRBJ2-7	CASSSPRDGSSYEQYF	TGTGCCAGCAGTTCCCCGAGGGACGGGAGCTCCTACGAGCAGTACTTC
TRBV6-5	-	-	TRBJ2-7	CASSSGTPSFYEQYF	TGTGCCAGCAGTTCTGGGACGCCGAGCTTCTACGAGCAGTACTTC
TRBV12-5	once	-	TRBJ1-5	CASGPVPKRDNQPQHF	TGTGCTAGTGGCCCTGTTCCTAAGAGGGATAATCAGCCCCAGCATTTT
TRBV6-5	-	-	TRBJ2-6	CASSYQGSGANVLTF	TGTGCCAGCAGTTACCAGGGATCTGGGGCCAACGTCCTGACTTTC
TRBV7-9	once	TRBD2	TRBJ2-1	CASSSQRASGRNNEQFF	TGTGCCAGCAGCTCACAAAGGGCTAGCGGGAGGAACAATGAGCAGTTCTTC
TRBV6-2/TRBV6-3	-	TRBD2	TRBJ2-3	CASSRGLAADTQYF	TGTGCCAGCAGTCGCGGACTAGCGGCAGATACGCAGTATTTT
TRBV29-1	-	TRBD1	TRBJ1-6	CSVRTGSNSPLHF	TGCAGCGTGCGGACAGGGAGTAATTCACCCCTCCACTTT
TRBV20-1	-	-	TRBJ2-5	CSVAAWTGEGVETQYF	TGCAGTGTCGCGGCTTGGACGGGAGAGGGCGTTGAGACCCAGTACTTC
TRBV12-3/TRBV12-4	-	-	TRBJ2-2	CASSSHGSQNTGELFF	TGTGCCAGCAGTTCCCATGGGAGCCAGAACACCGGGGAGCTGTTTTTT
TRBV7-2	-	-	TRBJ2-3	CASDLGITRGASTDTQYF	TGTGCCAGCGATTTGGGGATTACCCGCGGGGCTAGCACAGATACGCAGTATTTT
TRBV21-1	-	-	TRBJ2-1	CASSPLGDTCEQFF	TGTGCCAGCAGCCCTCTCGGGGATACGTGTGAGCAGTTCTTC
TRBV20-1	-	-	TRBJ2-5	CSAHYLQETQYF	TGCAGTGCTCACTACTTACAAGAGACCCAGTACTTC
TRBV28	once	-	TRBJ2-4	CASSLGYSRKGDIQYF	TGTGCCAGCAGTTTAGGGTACAGCCGAAAAGGCGACATTCAGTACTTC
TRBV27	few	TRBD1	TRBJ2-7	CASSTGTGNYEQYF	TGTGCCAGTTCTACCGGGACAGGGAACTACGAGCAGTACTTC
TRBV10-3	-	-	TRBJ1-1	CAITPDSSNTEAFF	TGTGCCATCACTCCTGACTCTTCGAACACTGAAGCTTTCTTT
TRBV12-3/TRBV12-4	-	-	TRBJ2-7	CASSWGRDEQYF	TGTGCCAGCAGTTGGGGACGGGACGAGCAGTACTTC
TRBV29-1	-	-	TRBJ2-1	CSVEDRLSADNEQFF	TGCAGCGTTGAAGATCGCTTATCGGCAGACAATGAGCAGTTCTTC
TRBV20-1	-	-	TRBJ2-3	CSVRPPITDTQYF	TGCAGTGTTCGGCCACCTATCACAGATACGCAGTATTTT